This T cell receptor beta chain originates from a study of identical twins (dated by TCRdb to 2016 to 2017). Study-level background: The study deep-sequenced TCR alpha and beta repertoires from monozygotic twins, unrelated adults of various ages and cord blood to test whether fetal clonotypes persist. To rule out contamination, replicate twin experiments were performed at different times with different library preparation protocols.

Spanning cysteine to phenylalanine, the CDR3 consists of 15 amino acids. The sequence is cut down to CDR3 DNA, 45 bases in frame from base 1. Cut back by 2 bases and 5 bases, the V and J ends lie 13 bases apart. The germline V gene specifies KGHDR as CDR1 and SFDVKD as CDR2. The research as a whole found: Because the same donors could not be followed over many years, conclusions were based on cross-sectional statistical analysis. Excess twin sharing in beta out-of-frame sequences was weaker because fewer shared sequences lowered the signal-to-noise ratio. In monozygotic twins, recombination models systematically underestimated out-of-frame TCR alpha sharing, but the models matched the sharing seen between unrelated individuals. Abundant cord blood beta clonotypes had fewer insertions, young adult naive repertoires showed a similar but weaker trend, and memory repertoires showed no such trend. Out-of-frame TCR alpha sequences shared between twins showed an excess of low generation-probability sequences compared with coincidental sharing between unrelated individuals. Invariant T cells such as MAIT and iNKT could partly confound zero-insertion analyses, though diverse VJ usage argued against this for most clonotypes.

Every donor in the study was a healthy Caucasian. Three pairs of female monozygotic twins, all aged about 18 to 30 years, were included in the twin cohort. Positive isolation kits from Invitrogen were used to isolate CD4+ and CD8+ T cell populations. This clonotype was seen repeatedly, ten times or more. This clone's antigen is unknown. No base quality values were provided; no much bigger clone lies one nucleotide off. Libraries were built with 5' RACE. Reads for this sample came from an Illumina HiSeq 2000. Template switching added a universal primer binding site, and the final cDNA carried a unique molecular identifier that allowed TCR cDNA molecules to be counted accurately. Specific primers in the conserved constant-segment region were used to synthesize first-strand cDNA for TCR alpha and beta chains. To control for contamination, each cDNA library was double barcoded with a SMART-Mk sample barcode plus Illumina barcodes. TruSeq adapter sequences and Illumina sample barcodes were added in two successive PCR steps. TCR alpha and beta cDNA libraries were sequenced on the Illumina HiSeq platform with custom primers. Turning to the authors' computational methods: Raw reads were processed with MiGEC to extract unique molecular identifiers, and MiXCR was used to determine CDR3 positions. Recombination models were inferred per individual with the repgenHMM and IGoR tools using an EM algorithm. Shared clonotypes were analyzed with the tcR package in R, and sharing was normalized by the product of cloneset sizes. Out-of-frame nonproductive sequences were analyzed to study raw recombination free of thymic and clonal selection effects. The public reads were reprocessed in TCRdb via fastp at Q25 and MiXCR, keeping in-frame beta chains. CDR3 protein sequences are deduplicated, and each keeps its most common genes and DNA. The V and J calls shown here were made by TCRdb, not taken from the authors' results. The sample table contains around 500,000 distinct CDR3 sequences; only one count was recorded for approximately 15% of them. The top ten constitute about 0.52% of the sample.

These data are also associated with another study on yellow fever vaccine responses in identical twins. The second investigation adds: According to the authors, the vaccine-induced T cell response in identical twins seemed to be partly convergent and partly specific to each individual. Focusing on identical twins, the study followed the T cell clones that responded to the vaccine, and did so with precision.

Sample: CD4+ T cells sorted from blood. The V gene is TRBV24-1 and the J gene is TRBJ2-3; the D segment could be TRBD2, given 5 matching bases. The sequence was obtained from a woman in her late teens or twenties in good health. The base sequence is TGTGCCACCAGTGATTCCGGCGGGCACAAAGATACGCAGTATTTT. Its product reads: CATSDSGGHKDTQYF.